This T cell receptor (beta chain) was sequenced for a study of T cell changes during pregnancy in multiple sclerosis (dated by TCRdb to between 2018 and 2021). At the level of the whole study: The study looked at changes in the T cell repertoire across pregnancy in women with multiple sclerosis.

Receptors were amplified or captured by the immunoSEQ multiplex PCR assay. As stored in TCRdb, this immuneACCESS dataset retains in-frame rearrangements with V and J assigned. A fraction of the clones does not appear; measured against another copy, unresolved V genes explain less than half of the discrepancy, and the remainder lacks a known reason. This sample holds around 30,000 clones; more than 85% were observed only once. The ten largest clones represent about 0.41% of the sample. CDR1 and CDR2, per the germline V gene (reference sequence), are MNHEY and SMNVEV. The CDR3 holds 16 amino acids from the cysteine to the phenylalanine. CDR3 DNA only is kept here, 48 bases in frame from base 1. Germline trimming amounts to 1 base on V and 5 bases on J, with 7 as the count of junction bases outside the gene matches. This clone was counted a single time. The specificity of this receptor is unknown. Base qualities are missing; no much larger clone stands one base away.

Recombination linked TRBV27 to TRBJ2-2; 7 of the junction bases match TRBD1. This clonotype was obtained from a female donor with multiple sclerosis, enrolled in a pregnancy study. The sample here was CD4+ T cells from peripheral blood mononuclear cells, taken in the second trimester of pregnancy. The encoded CDR3 is CASSLLPGQTTGELFF. DNA sequence: TGTGCCAGCAGTTTATTGCCGGGACAGACTACCGGGGAGCTGTTTTTT.